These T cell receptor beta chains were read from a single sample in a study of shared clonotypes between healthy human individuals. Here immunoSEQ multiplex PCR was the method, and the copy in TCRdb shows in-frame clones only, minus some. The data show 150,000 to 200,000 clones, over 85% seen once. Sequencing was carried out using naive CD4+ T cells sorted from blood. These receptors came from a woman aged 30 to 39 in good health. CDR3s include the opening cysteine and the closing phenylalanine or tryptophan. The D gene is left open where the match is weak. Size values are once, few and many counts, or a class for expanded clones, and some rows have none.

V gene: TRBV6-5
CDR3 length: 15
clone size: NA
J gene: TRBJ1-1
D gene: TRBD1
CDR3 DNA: TGTGCCAGCAGTTATGGATCCGGGACAGGAGCTGAAGCTTTCTTT
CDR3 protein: CASSYGSGTGAEAFF

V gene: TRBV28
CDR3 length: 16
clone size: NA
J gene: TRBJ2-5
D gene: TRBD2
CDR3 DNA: TGTGCCACTCGGAGGTGGGGACTAGCGGGACCTGAGACCCAGTACTTC
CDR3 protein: CATRRWGLAGPETQYF

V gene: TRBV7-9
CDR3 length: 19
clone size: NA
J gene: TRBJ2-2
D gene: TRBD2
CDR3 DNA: TGTGCCAGCAGCTTGGTTCTAGCGGGGTCAACGGCGAACACCGGGGAGCTGTTTTTT
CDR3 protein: CASSLVLAGSTANTGELFF

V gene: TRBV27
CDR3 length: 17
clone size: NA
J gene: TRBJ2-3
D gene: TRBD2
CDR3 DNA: TGTGCCAGCAGTCCTGCCTATAGCGGGCTTAGCACAGATACGCAGTATTTT
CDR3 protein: CASSPAYSGLSTDTQYF

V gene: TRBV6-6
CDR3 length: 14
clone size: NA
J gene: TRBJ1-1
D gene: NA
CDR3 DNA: TGTGCCAGCAGTTACTCCGCAGGGAACACTGAAGCTTTCTTT
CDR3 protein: CASSYSAGNTEAFF

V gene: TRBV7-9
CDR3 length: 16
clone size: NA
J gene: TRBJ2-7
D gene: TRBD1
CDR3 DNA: TGTGCCAGCAGCCCCCCCGGGACAGGGGCCTTCTACGAGCAGTACTTC
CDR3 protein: CASSPPGTGAFYEQYF

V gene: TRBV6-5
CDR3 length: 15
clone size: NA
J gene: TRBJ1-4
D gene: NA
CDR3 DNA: TGTGCCAGCAGTTACACCGGCAGGGTGTATGAAAAACTGTTTTTT
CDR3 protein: CASSYTGRVYEKLFF

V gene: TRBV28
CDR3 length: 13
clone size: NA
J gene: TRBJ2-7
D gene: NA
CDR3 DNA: TGTGCCAGCAGGTTTAACCCATCCTACGAGCAGTACTTC
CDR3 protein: CASRFNPSYEQYF

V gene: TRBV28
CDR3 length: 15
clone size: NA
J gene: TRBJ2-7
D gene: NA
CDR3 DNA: TGTGCCAGCAGTTTCTTGGGACTCGCTACCTACGAGCAGTACTTC
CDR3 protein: CASSFLGLATYEQYF

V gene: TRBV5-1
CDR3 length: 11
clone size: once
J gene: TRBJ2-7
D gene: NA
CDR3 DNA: TGCGCCAGCAGCGGGGAATACGAGCAGTACTTC
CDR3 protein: CASSGEYEQYF

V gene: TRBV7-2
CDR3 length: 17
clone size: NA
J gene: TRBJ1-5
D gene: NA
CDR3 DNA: TGTGCCAGCAGCTTAGAGAGACGAGGGGGGCTTGGTCAGCCCCAGCATTTT
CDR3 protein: CASSLERRGGLGQPQHF

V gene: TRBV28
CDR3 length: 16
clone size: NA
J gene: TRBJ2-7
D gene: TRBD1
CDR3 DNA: TGTGCCAGCAGTTGGGGTTACGTGGGACAGTCCTACGAGCAGTACTTC
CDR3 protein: CASSWGYVGQSYEQYF

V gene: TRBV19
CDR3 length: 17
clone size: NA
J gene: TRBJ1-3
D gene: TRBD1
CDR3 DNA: TGTGCCAGTAGTTCCCCAGGAGCAGGGGGATTTGGAAACACCATATATTTT
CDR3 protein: CASSSPGAGGFGNTIYF

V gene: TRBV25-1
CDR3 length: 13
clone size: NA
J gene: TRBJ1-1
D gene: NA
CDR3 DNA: TGTGCCAGCAGGGCATACCTGAACACTGAAGCTTTCTTT
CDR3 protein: CASRAYLNTEAFF

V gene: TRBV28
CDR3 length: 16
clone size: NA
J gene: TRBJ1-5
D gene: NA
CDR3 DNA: TGTGCCAGCAGTTTGTGGGAAATGGGTAGCAATCAGCCCCAGCATTTT
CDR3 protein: CASSLWEMGSNQPQHF

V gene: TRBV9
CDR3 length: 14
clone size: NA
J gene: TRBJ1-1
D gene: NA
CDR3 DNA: TGTGCCAGCAGCGTAGGGGACCTAAACACTGAAGCTTTCTTT
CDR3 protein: CASSVGDLNTEAFF

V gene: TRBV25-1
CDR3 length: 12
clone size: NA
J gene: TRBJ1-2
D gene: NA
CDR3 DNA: TGTGCCAGCAGTGTGACAGACTATGGCTACACCTTC
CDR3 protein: CASSVTDYGYTF

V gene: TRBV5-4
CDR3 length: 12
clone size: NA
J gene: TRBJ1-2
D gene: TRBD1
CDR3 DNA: TGTGCCAGCAGCGGGACAGACTATGGCTACACCTTC
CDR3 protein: CASSGTDYGYTF

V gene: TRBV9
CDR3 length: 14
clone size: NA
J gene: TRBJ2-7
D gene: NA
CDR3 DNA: TGTGCCAGCAGCGTAGGAAGCGTACCCTACGAGCAGTACTTC
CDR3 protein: CASSVGSVPYEQYF

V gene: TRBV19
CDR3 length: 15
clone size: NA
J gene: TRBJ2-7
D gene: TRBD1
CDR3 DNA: TGTGCCAGTAAACCGGGACAGGGCCTTCCCGGAGAGCAGCACTTC
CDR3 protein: CASKPGQGLPGEQHF

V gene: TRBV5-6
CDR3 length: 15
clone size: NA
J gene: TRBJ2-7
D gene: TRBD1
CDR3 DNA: TGTGCCAGCAGCTCTCCGGGACAGGGGGAGAACGAGCAGTACTTC
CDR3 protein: CASSSPGQGENEQYF

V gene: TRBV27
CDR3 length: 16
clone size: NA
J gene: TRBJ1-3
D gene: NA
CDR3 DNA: TGTGCCAGCAGTACCTCTTGGGGGGCCGTCGAAAACACCATATATTTT
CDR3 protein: CASSTSWGAVENTIYF

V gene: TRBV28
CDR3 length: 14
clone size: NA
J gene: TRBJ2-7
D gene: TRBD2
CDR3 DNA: TGTGCCAGCACCAACGCGGGAGCAATCTACGAGCAGTACTTC
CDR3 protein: CASTNAGAIYEQYF

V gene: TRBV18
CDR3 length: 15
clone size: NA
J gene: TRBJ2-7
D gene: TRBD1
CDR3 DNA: TGTGCCAGCTCTCAGACAGGGCGGGCAATCTACGAGCAGTACTTC
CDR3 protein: CASSQTGRAIYEQYF

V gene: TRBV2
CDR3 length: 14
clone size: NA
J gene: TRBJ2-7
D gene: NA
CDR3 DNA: TGTGCCAGCAGACTGAGAGGGGTCGCCTACGAGCAGTACTTC
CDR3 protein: CASRLRGVAYEQYF

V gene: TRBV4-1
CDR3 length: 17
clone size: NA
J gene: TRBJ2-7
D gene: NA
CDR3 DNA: TGCGCCAGCAGCCAGGCCCCCCCCGGTATGAGGGCCTACGAGCAGTACTTC
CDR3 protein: CASSQAPPGMRAYEQYF

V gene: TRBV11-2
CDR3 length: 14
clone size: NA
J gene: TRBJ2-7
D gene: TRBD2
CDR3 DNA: TGTGCCAGCAGCTCCCTGCGGGAGGTCGGCGAGCAGTACTTC
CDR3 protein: CASSSLREVGEQYF

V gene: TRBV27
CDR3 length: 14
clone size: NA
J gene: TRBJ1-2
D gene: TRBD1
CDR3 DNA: TGTGCCAGCAGGCCGGGACAGCTCCCCTATGGCTACACCTTC
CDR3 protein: CASRPGQLPYGYTF

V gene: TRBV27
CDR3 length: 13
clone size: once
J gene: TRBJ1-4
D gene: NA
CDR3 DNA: TGTGCCAGCAGTTTATACAAAAATGAAAAACTGTTTTTT
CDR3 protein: CASSLYKNEKLFF

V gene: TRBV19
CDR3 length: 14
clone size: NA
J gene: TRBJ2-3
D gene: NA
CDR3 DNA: TGTGCCAGTAGTCGCGGAAGTGTTCAAGATACGCAGTATTTT
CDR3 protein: CASSRGSVQDTQYF

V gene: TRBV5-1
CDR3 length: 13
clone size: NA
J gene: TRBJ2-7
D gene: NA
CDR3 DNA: TGCGCCAGCAGCCCGTTAGACTCCTACGAGCAGTACTTC
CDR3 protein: CASSPLDSYEQYF

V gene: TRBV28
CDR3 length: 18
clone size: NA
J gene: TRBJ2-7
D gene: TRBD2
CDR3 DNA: TGTGCCAGCAGAAAGGGACTAGCGGGAGACTTATACTCCTACGAGCAGTACTTC
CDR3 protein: CASRKGLAGDLYSYEQYF

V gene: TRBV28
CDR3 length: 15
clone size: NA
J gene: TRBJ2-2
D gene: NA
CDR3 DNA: TGTGCCAGCAGTTTTCCCAGCGCAAACACCGGGGAGCTGTTTTTT
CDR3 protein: CASSFPSANTGELFF

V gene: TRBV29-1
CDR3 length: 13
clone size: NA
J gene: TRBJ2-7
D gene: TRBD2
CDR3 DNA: TGCAGCGTTGCTGGCGGGAGCTCCTACGAGCAGTACTTC
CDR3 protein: CSVAGGSSYEQYF

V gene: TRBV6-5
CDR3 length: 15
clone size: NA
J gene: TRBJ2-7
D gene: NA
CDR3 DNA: TGTGCCAGCAGCGCGACTTCCCGGGCAGACTACGAGCAGTACTTC
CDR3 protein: CASSATSRADYEQYF

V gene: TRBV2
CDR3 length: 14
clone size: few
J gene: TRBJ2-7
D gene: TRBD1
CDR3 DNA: TGTGCCAGCAGTGAGGGGACAGTTATTTACGAGCAGTACTTC
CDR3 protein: CASSEGTVIYEQYF

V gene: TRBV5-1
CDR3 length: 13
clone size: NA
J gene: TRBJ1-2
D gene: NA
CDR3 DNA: TGCGCCAGCAGCTTGGCCGAGCCTTATGGCTACACCTTC
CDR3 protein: CASSLAEPYGYTF

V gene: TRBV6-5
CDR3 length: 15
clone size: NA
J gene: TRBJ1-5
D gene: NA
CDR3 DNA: TGTGCCAGCAGCCCCATGGGTTTGGGCAATCAGCCCCAGCATTTT
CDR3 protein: CASSPMGLGNQPQHF

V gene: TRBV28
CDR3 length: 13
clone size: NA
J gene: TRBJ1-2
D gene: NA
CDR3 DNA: TGTGCCAGCAGCCCGACAGGAATTTATGGCTACACCTTC
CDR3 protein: CASSPTGIYGYTF

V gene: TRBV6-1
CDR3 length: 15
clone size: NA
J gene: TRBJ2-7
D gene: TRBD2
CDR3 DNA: TGTGCCAGCAGTGAGGGACTAGCGGAAATTTACGAGCAGTACTTC
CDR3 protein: CASSEGLAEIYEQYF

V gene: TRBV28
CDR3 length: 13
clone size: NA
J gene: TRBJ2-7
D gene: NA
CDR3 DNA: TGTGCCAGCAGTTTATTCGCAGACTACGAGCAGTACTTC
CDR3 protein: CASSLFADYEQYF

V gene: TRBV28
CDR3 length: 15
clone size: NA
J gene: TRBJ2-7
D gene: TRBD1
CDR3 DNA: TGTGCCAGCAGCCCAGGGGGTGTTAGCTCCTACGAGCAGTACTTC
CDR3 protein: CASSPGGVSSYEQYF

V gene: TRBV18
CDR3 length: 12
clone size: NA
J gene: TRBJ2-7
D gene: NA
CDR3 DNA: TGTGCCAGCTCACCAGGGTCCGACGAGCAGTACTTC
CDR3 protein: CASSPGSDEQYF

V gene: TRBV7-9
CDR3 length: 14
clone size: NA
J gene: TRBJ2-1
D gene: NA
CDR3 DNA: TGTGCCAGCTCTTTCGATGCGCTACAATATGAGCAGTTCTTC
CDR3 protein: CASSFDALQYEQFF

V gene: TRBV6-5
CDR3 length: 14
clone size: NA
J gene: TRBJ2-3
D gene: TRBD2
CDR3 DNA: TGTGCCAGCAGTTTCAGCGGGGGCACAGATACGCAGTATTTT
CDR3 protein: CASSFSGGTDTQYF

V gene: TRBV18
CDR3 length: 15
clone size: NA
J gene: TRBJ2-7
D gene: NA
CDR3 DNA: TGTGCCAGCTCGCTAATTGCCGGGACGACCTACGAGCAGTACTTC
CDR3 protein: CASSLIAGTTYEQYF

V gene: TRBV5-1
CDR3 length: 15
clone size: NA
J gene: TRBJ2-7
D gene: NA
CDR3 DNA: TGCGCCAGCAGCTTGGGACGCGCGGGGACCTACGAGCAGTACTTC
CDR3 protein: CASSLGRAGTYEQYF

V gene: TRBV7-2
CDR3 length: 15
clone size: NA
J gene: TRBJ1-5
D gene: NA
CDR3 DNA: TGTGCCAGCAGCCCCAATCTCTGGAGCAATCAGCCCCAGCATTTT
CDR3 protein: CASSPNLWSNQPQHF

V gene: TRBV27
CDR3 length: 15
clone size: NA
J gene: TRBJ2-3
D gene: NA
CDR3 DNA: TGTGCCAGCAGTTTATCCCCCTATAGCACAGATACGCAGTATTTT
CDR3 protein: CASSLSPYSTDTQYF

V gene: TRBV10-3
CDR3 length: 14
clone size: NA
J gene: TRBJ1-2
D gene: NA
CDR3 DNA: TGTGCCATCAGTGATTTGGCAGACCTTGATGGCTACACCTTC
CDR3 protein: CAISDLADLDGYTF

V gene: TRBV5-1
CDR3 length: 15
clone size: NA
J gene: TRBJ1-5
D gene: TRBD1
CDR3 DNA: TGCGCCAGCAGCTTATCGACAGGGGTCGGTCAGCCCCAGCATTTT
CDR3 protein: CASSLSTGVGQPQHF

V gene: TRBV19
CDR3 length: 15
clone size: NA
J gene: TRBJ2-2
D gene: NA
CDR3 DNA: TGTGCCAGTAGTCTCCCCCCGGGGAACACCGGGGAGCTGTTTTTT
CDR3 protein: CASSLPPGNTGELFF

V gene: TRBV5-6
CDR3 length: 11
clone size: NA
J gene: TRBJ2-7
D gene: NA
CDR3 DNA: TGTGCCAGCAGCTTTACGAACGAGCAGTACTTC
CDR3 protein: CASSFTNEQYF

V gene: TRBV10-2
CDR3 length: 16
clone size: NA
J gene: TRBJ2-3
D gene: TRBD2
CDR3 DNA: TGCGCCAGCAGAATCGGGACTAGCGGGAGAGGAGATACGCAGTATTTT
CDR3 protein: CASRIGTSGRGDTQYF

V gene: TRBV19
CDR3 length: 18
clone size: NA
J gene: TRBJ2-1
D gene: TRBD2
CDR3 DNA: TGTGCCAGTAGTACGGGACTAGCGGGAATCTTTTCCTACAATGAGCAGTTCTTC
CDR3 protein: CASSTGLAGIFSYNEQFF

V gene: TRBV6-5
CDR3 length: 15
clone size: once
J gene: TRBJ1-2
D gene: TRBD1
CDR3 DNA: TGTGCCAGCAGAAGGCGAGGGGGCTCTCACTATGGCTACACCTTC
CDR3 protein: CASRRRGGSHYGYTF

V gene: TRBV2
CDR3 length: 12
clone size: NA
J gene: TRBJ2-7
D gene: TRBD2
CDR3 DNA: TGTGCCAGCAGTGCCTTTAGCGGGAGTGATTACTTC
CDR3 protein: CASSAFSGSDYF

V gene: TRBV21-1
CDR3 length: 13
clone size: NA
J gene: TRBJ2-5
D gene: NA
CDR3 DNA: TGTGCCAGCCGTAGCGGGAGAGAGGAGACCCAGTACTTC
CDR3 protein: CASRSGREETQYF

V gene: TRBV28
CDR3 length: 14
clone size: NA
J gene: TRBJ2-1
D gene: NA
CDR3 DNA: TGTGCCAGCAGTTTCACAGGAGACTACAATGAGCAGTTCTTC
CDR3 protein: CASSFTGDYNEQFF

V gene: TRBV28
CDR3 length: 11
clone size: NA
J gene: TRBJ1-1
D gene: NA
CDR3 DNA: TGTGCCAGCAGTTTGGGCACTGAAGCTTTCTTT
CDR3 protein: CASSLGTEAFF